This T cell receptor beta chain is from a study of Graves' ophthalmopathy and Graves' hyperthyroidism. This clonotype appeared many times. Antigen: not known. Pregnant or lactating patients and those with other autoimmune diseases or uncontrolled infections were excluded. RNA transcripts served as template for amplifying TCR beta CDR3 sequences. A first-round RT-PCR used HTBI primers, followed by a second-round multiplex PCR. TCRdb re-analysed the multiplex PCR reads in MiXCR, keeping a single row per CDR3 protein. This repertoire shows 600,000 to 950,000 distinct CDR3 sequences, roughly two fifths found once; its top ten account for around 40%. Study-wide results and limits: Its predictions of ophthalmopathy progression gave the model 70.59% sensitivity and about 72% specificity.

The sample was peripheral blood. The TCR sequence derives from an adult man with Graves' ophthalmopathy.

DNA for the CDR3: TGTGCCAGCAGCTTCTCCTATTACTACGAGCAGTACTTC. The encoded protein is CASSFSYYYEQYF. V gene TRBV7-2 combines with J gene TRBJ2-7; no firm D call. V lost 3 bases to trimming and J lost 3 bases, with 9 bases between them. This CDR3 is built from 13 residues. The V gene's germline CDR1 is SGHTA and CDR2 FQGNSA.